This T cell receptor beta chain appears in the sequencing data of a study of beta chain features in type 1 diabetes. Comment on this clone: As yet, its antigen is unknown.

The CDR3 loop spans 14 amino acids. The V and J ends lost 5 bases and 5 bases, in that order; junction bases with no gene match: 9. The germline gives CDR1 LNHDA, CDR2 SQIVND (reference sequence). Every sorted population was more than 98% pure. Every bit of the isolated RNA underwent reverse transcription, so sequencing read expressed TCRB transcripts. Naive, central memory and regulatory T cell samples produced a mean of about 3.5 million reads. Here immunoSEQ multiplex PCR was the method, and the copy in TCRdb shows in-frame clones only, minus some. Of around 300,000 clones in the sample, over 12% were seen once. Whole-study findings and limits: Shorter TCRB CDR3s, moderately but significantly so, were found in Type 1 diabetes patients in all four CD4+ subsets.

The J gene is TRBJ2-7, the V gene TRBV19; 7 bases match TRBD1. The specimen was naive CD4+ T cells from blood. This TCR was recovered from a man younger than 35 with type 1 diabetes. The CDR3 spells CASSRHRGRDEQYF. The CDR3 DNA sequence: TGTGCCAGTAGTCGTCACAGGGGCCGAGACGAGCAGTACTTC.